A single sample gave rise to the 21 T cell receptor beta chains below, sequenced in a study of glioma-infiltrating T cells. The iRepertoire nested amplicon-rescue multiplex PCR amplified TCR alpha and beta CDR3s from RNA. MiXCR, run by TCRdb on the multiplex PCR reads, gives a single entry per CDR3 protein. The sample includes 4,500 to 7,000 distinct CDR3 sequences, under 45% of them seen just once. Sequencing was done on a sample of glioma tissue, nonneoplastic brain tissue, or PBMCs (not recorded which). These receptors were obtained from a human donor with low-grade glioma or glioblastoma, undergoing nonglioma brain surgery, or in good health (not recorded which).

This clonotype occurred many times. The rearrangement uses TRBV30 and TRBJ1-2, with 8 bases fitting TRBD1. Germline CDR1 reads GTSNPN; CDR2 reads SVGIG (reference sequence). The CDR3 length is 14 residues. V lost 4 bases and J lost 6; bases outside the gene matches: 10. The CDR3 is CAWNGGQGSDGYTF. DNA of the CDR3: TGTGCCTGGAACGGTGGACAGGGTTCGGATGGCTACACCTTC.

This chain uses TRBV2 with TRBJ1-2; 7 bases line up with TRBD1. V lost 6 bases to trimming and J lost 2 bases; unmatched junction nucleotides: 3. Germline assignment: CDR1 SNHLY and CDR2 FYNNEI. The CDR3 length is 13 residues. The CDR3 is CASRGQLNYGYTF. CDR3 sequence (DNA): TGTGCCAGCAGGGGACAGCTCAACTATGGCTACACCTTC.

The sample holds a few counts of this clonotype. The chain employs TRBV10-3 and TRBJ2-3; 9 bases align to TRBD2. Germline values: CDR1 ENHRY, CDR2 SYGVKD. The CDR3 totals 15 residues. Unmatched junction bases numbered 7, after V lost 3 bases and J lost 6 bases. In DNA, the CDR3 is TGTGCCATCAGTGAACAAAAAAGCGGGAGGGATACGCAGTATTTT. Residues: CAISEQKSGRDTQYF.

This clonotype was seen once. The rearrangement uses TRBV6-1 and TRBJ1-1; D gene ambiguous. Trimming cost V 10 bases and J 0 bases, with 9 bases left between them. CDR3 length equals 12 residues. Germline V gene data show CDR1 as MNHNS and CDR2 as SASEGT. CDR3 sequence reads: CATHRLNTEAFF. DNA for the CDR3: TGTGCCACCCACCGGCTGAACACTGAAGCTTTCTTT.

V is TRBV6-6 and J is TRBJ1-2; D perhaps matches TRBD1 (6 bases). The CDR3 runs to 15 residues. V was shortened by 0 bases and J by 2 bases, with 10 bases between the two germline ends. Germline lookup yields CDR1 MNHNY and CDR2 SVGAGI (reference sequence). Written as DNA, the CDR3 is TGTGCCAGCAGTTACTCGCAGGGGACCAACTATGGCTACACCTTC. It encodes CASSYSQGTNYGYTF.

This chain connects TRBV7-9 to TRBJ1-2; D gene unclear. V was clipped by 3 bases and J by 1 base, with 6 bases between them. Germline lookup yields CDR1 SEHNR and CDR2 FQNEAQ (reference sequence). The CDR3 totals 13 residues. The CDR3 DNA is TGTGCCAGCAGCTTGGACCTTAACTATGGCTACACCTTC. It specifies CASSLDLNYGYTF.

This sequence joins TRBV12-3 or TRBV12-4 and TRBJ1-1, with D possibly being TRBD1 (6 bases). The CDR3 spans 14 residues. Trimming pared 5 bases from V and 1 base from J, leaving 11 bases between. CDR3 sequence: CASSPKTGNTEAFF. CDR3 in DNA: TGTGCCAGCAGTCCCAAGACAGGGAACACTGAAGCTTTCTTT.

This clonotype occurred many times. The chain employs TRBV7-2 and TRBJ1-4; D is uncertain. CDR3 length: 14 amino acids. V was pared by 5 bases and J by 4 bases, with 11 bases between. CDR1 is SGHTA and CDR2 is FQGNSA in the germline V gene. In DNA form, the CDR3 reads TGTGCCAGCAGCCCGGACGGATATAATGAAAAACTGTTTTTT. Translation gives CASSPDGYNEKLFF.

The rearrangement joins TRBV20-1 to TRBJ2-7; TRBD1 or TRBD2 may be the D gene (5 bases each). This CDR3 has 14 amino acids. Trimming pared 5 bases from V and 7 bases from J, leaving 21 bases between. The V gene's germline CDR1 is DFQATT and CDR2 SNEGSKA (reference sequence). The CDR3, as DNA: TGCAGTGCTGAAACCGGGATAGGGGTTGGGGAGCAGTACTTC. Encoded protein: CSAETGIGVGEQYF.

The gene calls are TRBV20-1 and TRBJ2-7, with 9 bases matching TRBD2. This CDR3 region has 14 residues. V gave up 6 bases and J gave up 1 base; unmatched junction bases: 7. Germline V lookup: CDR1 DFQATT, CDR2 SNEGSKA (reference sequence). The CDR3: CSAVSGGNSYEQYF. As DNA, the CDR3 is TGCAGTGCCGTTAGCGGGGGAAATTCCTACGAGCAGTACTTC.

In this sample, this clonotype is medium-sized (0.01 to 0.1%). The rearrangement joins TRBV15 to TRBJ2-7; TRBD2 might be the D (5 bases). V was trimmed by 5 bases and J by 6 bases, leaving 20 bases between them. The CDR3 has 15 residues. CDR1 and CDR2 (germline): LNHNV, YYDKDF (reference sequence). The chain's CDR3 is CATSGERTPWSEQYF. The CDR3, as DNA: TGTGCCACCAGCGGCGAACGGACTCCTTGGAGCGAGCAGTACTTC.

This clonotype showed up many times. The chain recombines TRBV19 with TRBJ2-2, with TRBD1 matching 8 bases. J lost 1 base, V lost 6 bases, and 4 bases had no gene match. Germline CDR1 reads LNHDA; CDR2 reads SQIVND (reference sequence). CDR3 size: 15 residues. In DNA form, the CDR3 reads TGTGCCAGTAGAACCGGGACAGGGAACACCGGGGAGCTGTTTTTT. Protein: CASRTGTGNTGELFF.

CDR3 coding DNA: TGCAGTGCGCCGTATGATGGCTACACCTTC. Its protein is CSAPYDGYTF. V and J are TRBV20-1 and TRBJ1-2, with D uncertain. The CDR3 has 10 amino acids. Trimming pared 6 bases from V and 6 bases from J, leaving 8 bases between. Looked up from germline, CDR1 is DFQATT and CDR2 is SNEGSKA (reference sequence).

By its share, this clonotype is medium-sized. This chain's CDR3 is CASRFISSYEQYF. The CDR3 DNA is TGTGCCAGCAGATTTATAAGCTCCTACGAGCAGTACTTC. This chain uses TRBV28 with TRBJ2-7; D gene unclear. The germline CDR1 and CDR2 sequences are MDHEN and SYDVKM. V lost 6 bases to trimming and J lost 0 bases, with 9 bases between them. The CDR3 runs to 13 residues.

In its sample, this clonotype is medium-sized. In DNA form, the CDR3 reads TGTGCCAGCAGCGAGACAGGTCGCTACACCTTC. Translating gives CASSETGRYTF. The V call is TRBV2, the J call TRBJ1-2; the D gene is possibly TRBD1 (6 bases). Trimming pared 6 bases from V and 9 bases from J, leaving 11 bases between. The CDR3 runs 11 residues. Germline loops: CDR1 SNHLY, CDR2 FYNNEI.

This clonotype qualifies as medium-sized. The V call is TRBV15, the J call TRBJ1-2, with D unresolved. Per the germline V gene, CDR1 is LNHNV and CDR2 is YYDKDF (reference sequence). V lost 1 base and J lost 8, with 11 bases in between. This CDR3 spans 13 amino acids. The CDR3, as DNA: TGTGCCACCAGCAGAGGGCCTGGGGTAGGCTACACCTTC. Protein product: CATSRGPGVGYTF. The full variable domain, its missing parts supplied by reference TRBV15 and TRBJ1-2, is DAMVIQNPRYQVTQFGKPVTLSCSQTLNHNVMYWYQQKSSQAPKLLFHYYDKDFNNEADTPDNFQSRRPNTSFCFLDIRSPGLGDTAMYLCATSRGPGVGYTFGSGTRLTVV.

J is TRBJ2-1 and V is TRBV7-3; 9 nucleotides align to TRBD2. The J segment lost 8 bases and the V segment lost 2 bases, leaving 1 base of the junction unmatched. Germline loops: CDR1 SGHTA, CDR2 FQGTGA. This CDR3 spans 13 amino acids. The DNA for the CDR3 is TGTGCCAGCAGCTTAGCGGGAGGGGATGAGCAGTTCTTC. Its protein product is CASSLAGGDEQFF.

The chain is built from TRBV6-1 and TRBJ2-3, with D possibly matching TRBD1 (6 bases). V lost 5 bases and J lost 2, with 17 bases in between. CDR3 length: 16 amino acids. CDR1 is MNHNS, CDR2 SASEGT, per germline. CDR3 DNA: TGTGCCAGCAGTTTAACAGGGCGTGGGGTCACAGATACGCAGTATTTT. Protein product: CASSLTGRGVTDTQYF.

This clonotype is large by share. The chain joins TRBV20-1 to TRBJ2-3; D unresolved. This CDR3 comprises 12 residues. The V gene lost 5 bases and the J gene lost 4 bases, with 10 bases spanning the gap. The germline gives CDR1 DFQATT, CDR2 SNEGSKA (reference sequence). In DNA, the CDR3 is TGCAGTGCTTCTAGTGTCGCAGATACGCAGTATTTT. This encodes CSASSVADTQYF.

Turning to this clonotype: Since a much larger clone is just one base distant, this may be a read error. The rearrangement joins TRBV19 to TRBJ2-4; 9 nucleotides match TRBD1. In germline, CDR1 is LNHDA, CDR2 SQIVND (reference sequence). This CDR3 is 17 amino acids long. The junction had 22 bases not matched to a gene; V was cut back by 8 bases and J by 11 bases. In DNA form, the CDR3 reads TGTGCCAGTGGTAGAACTCCGGGACAGGGTTCTGGGACTGTTCAGTACTTC. Residues: CASGRTPGQGSGTVQYF.

This clonotype has only a few counts. The chain uses TRBV6-6 and TRBJ2-3; D remains unclear. Deletions cut 0 bases from V and 4 bases from J, with 11 bases between. This CDR3 has 15 residues. Germline CDR1 and CDR2: MNHNY and SVGAGI (reference sequence). The CDR3 DNA reads TGTGCCAGCAGTTACTCGGGCCCCAAAGCAGATACGCAGTATTTT. The encoded protein is CASSYSGPKADTQYF.